The rows below give T cell receptor beta chains drawn from one sample of a study of T cells in tuberculosis. Generated by immunoSEQ multiplex PCR, the TCRdb table keeps only in-frame clones and is missing some. The table lists some 40,000 clones, 94% of them singletons. The starting material was PBMCs, obtained at tuberculosis diagnosis. The source of these receptors is an adult with tuberculosis. The CDR3 runs from the conserved cysteine through the conserved F or W. The D gene is left open where the match is weak. Only some rows state a clone size, as once, few, many or a class for expanded clones.

CASRPRDRYYEQYF,TGTGCCAGCAGGCCCCGGGACAGATACTACGAGCAGTACTTC,NA,TRBD1,TRBV6-5,TRBJ2-7
CASSPNRGRTDTQYF,TGTGCCAGCAGCCCCAACAGGGGGCGCACAGATACGCAGTATTTT,NA,TRBD1,TRBV7-9,TRBJ2-3
CASSLLTSGDLYEQYF,TGTGCCAGCAGCTTGCTCACTAGCGGGGATTTATACGAGCAGTACTTC,NA,TRBD2,TRBV5-6,TRBJ2-7
CSVEVGTGINQPQHF,TGCAGCGTTGAAGTAGGGACAGGGATTAACCAGCCCCAGCATTTT,once,TRBD1,TRBV29-1,TRBJ1-5
CASRTTGDCGNTIYF,TGTGCCAGCAGAACTACAGGGGATTGTGGAAACACCATATATTTT,NA,TRBD1,TRBV27,TRBJ1-3
CASSIRGQPMNTEAFF,TGTGCCAGTAGTATAAGGGGACAGCCCATGAACACTGAAGCTTTCTTT,NA,TRBD1,TRBV19,TRBJ1-1
CASSPNTRGGGHEQFF,TGTGCCAGCAGCCCTAATACGCGGGGGGGCGGGCATGAGCAGTTCTTC,few,TRBD2,TRBV7-3,TRBJ2-1
CASSIPGQLVAEQYF,TGTGCCAGCAGCATACCGGGACAGCTGGTCGCTGAGCAGTACTTC,NA,TRBD1,TRBV11-2,TRBJ2-7
CATQERGGNTGELFF,TGCGCCACCCAAGAGCGGGGGGGTAACACCGGGGAGCTGTTTTTT,NA,TRBD2,TRBV5-1,TRBJ2-2
CASSTGDYNEQFF,TGTGCCAGTAGTACAGGGGACTACAATGAGCAGTTCTTC,NA,NA,TRBV19,TRBJ2-1
CASSSGQDRGFSGELFF,TGCGCCAGCAGCTCGGGACAGGACAGGGGGTTTTCCGGGGAGCTGTTTTTT,NA,TRBD1,TRBV5-1,TRBJ2-2
CASSLSSGANVLTF,TGTGCCAGCAGCCTCTCCTCTGGGGCCAACGTCCTGACTTTC,once,NA,TRBV7-2,TRBJ2-6
CASSPTSAGGPQQYF,TGTGCCAGCAGCCCCACATCAGCGGGGGGGCCACAGCAGTACTTC,NA,TRBD2,TRBV7-8,TRBJ2-7
CASSRGINNSPLHF,TGTGCCAGCAGCAGGGGGATAAATAATTCACCCCTCCACTTT,NA,NA,TRBV7-6,TRBJ1-6
CASSEEYRGSGELFF,TGTGCCAGCAGTGAAGAGTACAGGGGGTCCGGGGAGCTGTTTTTT,NA,TRBD1,TRBV2,TRBJ2-2
CAWGKTPGQYNEQFF,TGTGCCTGGGGAAAGACCCCGGGACAGTACAATGAGCAGTTCTTC,NA,TRBD1,TRBV30,TRBJ2-1
CASSRQENTEAFF,TGTGCCAGCAGCAGACAGGAAAACACTGAAGCTTTCTTT,NA,NA,TRBV7-8,TRBJ1-1
CASSLRGSTYEQYF,TGCGCCAGCAGCTTGAGGGGAAGCACCTACGAGCAGTACTTC,NA,NA,TRBV5-1,TRBJ2-7
CASSLAPNRQAHTEAFF,TGTGCCAGCAGCTTAGCGCCTAATCGTCAGGCCCACACTGAAGCTTTCTTT,NA,NA,TRBV7-2,TRBJ1-1
CSVEGLAKNIQYF,TGCAGCGTTGAAGGGCTAGCCAAAAACATTCAGTACTTC,NA,NA,TRBV29-1,TRBJ2-4
CASSRGGSTDTQYF,TGTGCCAGCAGCAGGGGGGGTAGCACAGATACGCAGTATTTT,NA,NA,TRBV7-2,TRBJ2-3
CASSLLEYNSPLHF,TGTGCCAGCAGCCTCCTAGAGTATAATTCACCCCTCCACTTT,NA,NA,TRBV5-5,TRBJ1-6
CASSPLQTDTQYF,TGTGCCAGCAGCCCTCTCCAGACAGATACGCAGTATTTT,NA,NA,TRBV11-2,TRBJ2-3
CASSQLAGAYEQYF,TGTGCCAGCAGCCAACTAGCGGGGGCTTACGAGCAGTACTTC,NA,TRBD2,TRBV9,TRBJ2-7
CASSYSRGVNTEAFF,TGTGCCAGCAGTTACTCGCGGGGCGTGAATACTGAAGCTTTCTTT,NA,NA,TRBV6-5,TRBJ1-1
CASSIQGNTEAFF,TGTGCCAGCAGTATTCAGGGGAACACTGAAGCTTTCTTT,NA,NA,TRBV2,TRBJ1-1
CASKAQGGEKLFF,TGTGCCAGCAAAGCCCAGGGGGGTGAAAAACTGTTTTTT,NA,TRBD1,TRBV2,TRBJ1-4
CASSSGVTNEKLFF,TGTGCCAGCAGCTCAGGGGTAACTAATGAAAAACTGTTTTTT,NA,NA,TRBV5-8,TRBJ1-4
CASSLADSRSTEAFF,TGCGCCAGCAGCTTGGCGGACAGTAGGAGCACTGAAGCTTTCTTT,NA,NA,TRBV5-1,TRBJ1-1
CASSTDDRSSYNSPLHF,TGTGCCAGCAGCACCGACGACAGGAGCTCCTATAATTCACCCCTCCACTTT,once,NA,TRBV5-6,TRBJ1-6
CAASAGPSYEQYF,TGTGCCGCGAGTGCGGGGCCCTCCTACGAGCAGTACTTC,NA,NA,TRBV6-6,TRBJ2-7
CATARATTLDPQYF,TGTGCCACCGCCCGCGCAACGACACTGGATCCCCAGTACTTC,NA,NA,TRBV15,TRBJ2-5
CARTLPDRITDTQYF,TGTGCCAGAACTCTCCCGGACAGGATCACAGATACGCAGTATTTT,NA,TRBD1,TRBV11-3,TRBJ2-3
CASSEQGGQLFF,TGTGCCAGCAGTGAACAGGGGGGCCAACTGTTTTTT,NA,TRBD1,TRBV2,TRBJ1-4
CASSMGLTGGGYNSPLHF,TGTGCCAGTAGTATGGGATTGACAGGGGGCGGCTATAATTCACCCCTCCACTTT,NA,TRBD1,TRBV19,TRBJ1-6
CASSTDNNEKLFF,TGTGCCAGCTCGACAGACAATAATGAAAAACTGTTTTTT,NA,NA,TRBV18,TRBJ1-4
CASSMVRTDTQYF,TGTGCCAGTAGTATGGTCCGGACAGATACGCAGTATTTT,NA,NA,TRBV19,TRBJ2-3
CASKGDSSYNEQFF,TGTGCCAGCAAGGGGGACAGCTCCTACAATGAGCAGTTCTTC,NA,TRBD1,TRBV2,TRBJ2-1
CASSPRGVTEQFF,TGTGCCAGTAGCCCGAGAGGTGTTACTGAGCAGTTCTTC,NA,NA,TRBV19,TRBJ2-1